The 30 T cell receptor beta chains below were found in one sample sequenced in a study of graft-versus-host responses after intestinal transplantation. Which antigens these TCRs recognize remains unknown. TCRdb's copy holds only in-frame clones and misses some; the assay was immunoSEQ multiplex PCR. This table has around 78,000 clones, about nine tenths appearing once. The source was unstimulated CD8+ T cells sorted from spleen or lymph node cells, collected before transplant. The receptors were sampled from a human donor who was the organ donor for an intestinal transplant.

The chain joins TRBV4-1 to TRBJ1-2, with D perhaps TRBD1 (5 bases). Germline assignment: CDR1 MGHRA and CDR2 YSYEKL. This CDR3 has 14 amino acids. V lost 8 bases, J lost 4 bases, and 17 bases lay in between. Written as DNA, the CDR3 is TGCGCCAGCTCCCAGGGAGGGGTGGGCTATGGCTACACCTTC. It encodes CASSQGGVGYGYTF.

This rearrangement joins TRBV6-5 to TRBJ2-7; unclear D gene. Looked up from germline, CDR1 is MNHEY and CDR2 is SVGAGI. Trimming left V 2 bases short and J 6 bases short, with 14 bases between. This CDR3 is built from 14 residues. The CDR3 loop reads CASSYMAESREQYF. In DNA form, the CDR3 reads TGTGCCAGCAGTTACATGGCAGAATCGCGCGAGCAGTACTTC.

The chain recombines TRBV5-6 with TRBJ1-2, with unresolved D. The germline gives CDR1 SGHDT, CDR2 YYEEEE. CDR3 length: 11 amino acids. V gave up 0 bases and J gave up 13 bases, with 10 bases separating them. The DNA of the CDR3 is TGTGCCAGCAGCTTGGCGGACTGGGGCACCTTC. This codes for CASSLADWGTF.

The rearrangement joins TRBV6-5 to TRBJ2-7; D ambiguous. Germline CDR1 reads MNHEY; CDR2 reads SVGAGI. CDR3 size: 16 residues. Trimming pared 0 bases from V and 2 bases from J, leaving 14 bases between. CDR3: CASSYSVGVPPYEQYF. The CDR3 DNA reads TGTGCCAGCAGTTACTCTGTGGGCGTACCCCCCTACGAGCAGTACTTC.

This clone has a handful of counts. The rearrangement links TRBV7-9 to TRBJ2-7, with TRBD1 as a possible D gene (5 bases). Per germline, CDR1 SEHNR and CDR2 FQNEAQ (reference sequence). Trimming pared 3 bases from V and 5 bases from J, leaving 5 bases between. The CDR3 sequence is 11 residues long. The CDR3 reads CASSLDNEQYF. CDR3 coding DNA: TGTGCCAGCAGCTTGGACAACGAGCAGTACTTC.

J is TRBJ2-1 and V is TRBV28; 8 positions match TRBD2. Germline V gene lookup returns CDR1 MDHEN and CDR2 SYDVKM. J was trimmed by 3 bases and V by 5 bases; bases with no gene match: 3. This CDR3 contains 14 residues. The CDR3 DNA reads TGTGCCAGCAGTCAGCGGGGGCTCTACAATGAGCAGTTCTTC. Residues: CASSQRGLYNEQFF.

This rearrangement joins TRBV18 to TRBJ2-3; D possibly corresponds to TRBD1 (7 bases). This CDR3 has 16 amino acids. Looked up from germline, CDR1 is KGHSH and CDR2 is LQKENI. V lost 3 bases to trimming and J lost 4 bases, with 17 bases between them. CDR3 sequence reads: CASSPLGGRGPDTQYF. The CDR3 nucleotides read TGTGCCAGCTCACCCCTCGGGGGAAGGGGGCCAGATACGCAGTATTTT.

J is TRBJ2-4 and V is TRBV5-5, with D unresolved. Per the germline V gene, CDR1 is SGHKS and CDR2 is YYEKEE (reference sequence). V was clipped by 3 bases and J by 6 bases, with 16 bases between them. CDR3 size: 15 residues. The CDR3 spells CASSWKGNYLNIQYF. For the CDR3, the DNA is TGTGCCAGCAGCTGGAAAGGGAACTACCTAAACATTCAGTACTTC.

This clone appeared once. The CDR3 sequence is CASSVGLADTGELFF. CDR3 nucleotide sequence: TGTGCCAGCAGCGTGGGACTAGCGGACACCGGGGAGCTGTTTTTT. The rearrangement uses TRBV13 and TRBJ2-2, with 11 bases aligning to TRBD2. V lost 5 bases, J lost 3 bases, and 2 bases stayed unmatched. This CDR3 has 15 residues. In germline, CDR1 is PRHDT, CDR2 FYEKMQ (reference sequence).

V gene TRBV6-1 combines with J gene TRBJ2-7; D might be TRBD1 (6 bases). Germline CDR1 MNHNS, CDR2 SASEGT. Trimming took 8 bases from V and 2 from J, leaving 13 bases between them. This CDR3 is 13 amino acids long. CDR3 nucleotides: TGTGCCAGCGGATACAGGGCCCCCTACGAGCAGTACTTC. Its protein is CASGYRAPYEQYF.

The CDR3 DNA follows: TGCGCCAGCAGCTCGGGACTAGCGGGGGGATTGAACACCGGGGAGCTGTTTTTT. Its protein product is CASSSGLAGGLNTGELFF. The chain joins TRBV5-1 to TRBJ2-2, with 15 bases lining up with TRBD2. Losses at the gene ends were 3 bases for V and 1 base for J; bases not matched to a gene: 4. The germline V gene encodes CDR1 SGHRS and CDR2 YFSETQ. The CDR3 consists of 18 residues. Full variable domain (outside the CDR3, taken from reference TRBV5-1 and TRBJ2-2): KAGVTQTPRYLIKTRGQQVTLSCSPISGHRSVSWYQQTPGQGLQFLFEYFSETQRNKGNFPGRFSGRQFSNSRSEMNVSTLELGDSALYLCASSSGLAGGLNTGELFFGEGSRLTVL.

The J gene is TRBJ2-7, the V gene TRBV28; perhaps TRBD2 as D (6 bases). The V and J ends lost 4 bases and 3 bases respectively, with 22 bases between them. CDR1 MDHEN and CDR2 SYDVKM come from the germline V gene. This CDR3 region has 17 residues. This chain's CDR3 is CASSSRWGERFSYEQYF. CDR3 nucleotide sequence: TGTGCCAGCAGTTCCCGTTGGGGGGAAAGATTTAGCTACGAGCAGTACTTC. The whole variable domain, remainder taken from reference TRBV28 and TRBJ2-7, is DVKVTQSSRYLVKRTGEKVFLECVQDMDHENMFWYRQDPGLGLRLIYFSYDVKMKEKGDIPEGYSVSREKKERFSLILESASTNQTSMYLCASSSRWGERFSYEQYFGPGTRLTVT.

V is TRBV9 and J is TRBJ2-3, with D unresolved. Germline CDR1 and CDR2: SGDLS and YYNGEE. With 0 bases removed from V and 0 bases from J, the gap between germline ends came to 14 bases. The CDR3 is 17 residues long. The CDR3 here is CASSVANHSPSTDTQYF. The DNA for the CDR3 is TGTGCCAGCAGCGTAGCTAATCATAGTCCTAGCACAGATACGCAGTATTTT. Drawing the rest from reference TRBV9 and TRBJ2-3, the complete variable domain is DSGVTQTPKHLITATGQRVTLRCSPRSGDLSVYWYQQSLDQGLQFLIQYYNGEERAKGNILERFSAQQFPDLHSELNLSSLELGDSALYFCASSVANHSPSTDTQYFGPGTRLTVL.

CDR3: CATIQGNYGYTF. CDR3 nucleotides: TGTGCCACCATACAGGGCAACTATGGCTACACCTTC. The V and J genes are TRBV19 and TRBJ1-2; D might be TRBD1 (6 bases). The CDR3 is 12 residues long. Trimming removed 10 bases from V and 2 bases from J, with 11 bases in between. Per the germline V gene, CDR1 is LNHDA and CDR2 is SQIVND (reference sequence).

Written as DNA, the CDR3 is TGTGCCAGCAGCTCCCTTTCGCTAGCGGGGGGGCCTGGCGGGGAGCTGTTTTTT. This sequence encodes CASSSLSLAGGPGGELFF. The rearrangement joins TRBV27 to TRBJ2-2, with 12 bases matching TRBD2. The length of the CDR3 is 18 residues. Looked up from germline, CDR1 is MNHEY and CDR2 is SMNVEV (reference sequence). The V gene end was trimmed by 6 bases and the J gene end by 7 bases; junction bases not matched to a gene: 15.

CDR3 region: CASSLEGGSGNTIYF. The CDR3 DNA follows: TGTGCCAGCAGCTTAGAGGGCGGCTCTGGAAACACCATATATTTT. This sequence joins TRBV11-2 and TRBJ1-3; the D is unclear. There are 15 residues in the CDR3. V lost 0 bases to trimming and J lost 0 bases, with 6 bases between them. Germline V gene data show CDR1 as SGHAT and CDR2 as FQNNGV.

This rearrangement joins TRBV6-6 to TRBJ1-6, with D uncertain. CDR1 MNHNY and CDR2 SVGAGI come from the germline V gene (reference sequence). Trimming took off 3 bases at V and 5 bases at J, with 11 bases between the two ends. The CDR3 loop spans 15 amino acids. This CDR3 is CASSYTGENNSPLHF. CDR3 DNA: TGTGCCAGCAGTTATACGGGAGAGAATAATTCACCCCTCCACTTT.

The chain has TRBV4-1 and TRBJ2-1; D call uncertain. The V gene's germline CDR1 is MGHRA and CDR2 YSYEKL. Trimming stripped 1 base from V and 9 bases from J, with 13 bases between. This CDR3 contains 14 residues. CDR3 nucleotides: TGCGCCAGCAGCCAAGTTCCTGGGCGGAGTGAGCAGTTCTTC. Protein sequence: CASSQVPGRSEQFF.

This clone showed up just a few times. The chain joins TRBV6-4 to TRBJ2-1, with 8 positions matching TRBD2. Trimming cost V 4 bases and J 5 bases; bases outside gene matches: 4. This CDR3 spans 14 amino acids. Per the germline V gene, CDR1 is MRHNA and CDR2 is SNTAGT. The CDR3 DNA follows: TGTGCCAGCAGTGTCGGGGGGGCCCACAATGAGCAGTTCTTC. Residues: CASSVGGAHNEQFF.

The chain recombines TRBV4-1 with TRBJ1-1, with D unclear. CDR3 size: 15 residues. Germline loops: CDR1 MGHRA, CDR2 YSYEKL. Trimming shortened V by 4 bases and J by 4 bases, and 16 bases separated the two germline ends. DNA of the CDR3: TGCGCCAGCAGCCCTCTCCCTTGGACGGCCACTGAAGCTTTCTTT. It yields the protein CASSPLPWTATEAFF.

The chain has TRBV6-1 and TRBJ1-1, with D unclear. The CDR3 runs 13 residues. Germline V gene lookup returns CDR1 MNHNS and CDR2 SASEGT. V lost 5 bases to trimming and J lost 5 bases, with 12 bases between them. CDR3 DNA sequence: TGTGCCAGCAGTCCCGGGATCGGGACTGAAGCTTTCTTT. Translating gives CASSPGIGTEAFF.

The chain is built from TRBV4-1 and TRBJ2-1; D unresolved. V lost 1 base to trimming and J lost 0 bases, with 10 bases between them. This CDR3 region has 16 residues. Germline CDR1 is MGHRA and CDR2 is YSYEKL. The CDR3 DNA sequence: TGCGCCAGCAGCCAAGGGGTAGTTAGCTCCTACAATGAGCAGTTCTTC. Its protein product is CASSQGVVSSYNEQFF.

This clone was seen more than once but under ten times. This rearrangement joins TRBV28 to TRBJ1-2; 7 bases line up with TRBD1. CDR1 is MDHEN, CDR2 SYDVKM, per germline. The CDR3 length is 17 residues. The junction had 12 bases not matched to a gene; V was cut back by 2 bases and J by 3 bases. This CDR3 reads CASSLTTGANPYYGYTF. The CDR3 coding sequence is TGTGCCAGCAGTTTAACAACAGGGGCCAATCCCTACTATGGCTACACCTTC.

This chain uses TRBV2 with TRBJ2-3; 10 bases map to TRBD2. The CDR3 spans 17 residues. The J segment lost 0 bases and the V segment lost 6 bases, leaving 9 bases of the junction unmatched. From germline, CDR1 is SNHLY and CDR2 FYNNEI. CDR3 in amino acids: CASRGIGAGGSTDTQYF. The CDR3 nucleotides read TGTGCCAGCAGGGGGATCGGAGCGGGGGGGAGCACAGATACGCAGTATTTT.

The V and J genes are TRBV16 and TRBJ1-1, with D tentatively TRBD1 (5 bases). The V gene's germline CDR1 is KGHSY and CDR2 FQNENV. The V and J ends lost 0 bases and 4 bases respectively, with 15 bases between them. This CDR3 comprises 16 residues. The CDR3 region has the DNA TGTGCCAGCAGCCAATCGATAGGGGTGATTGCCACTGAAGCTTTCTTT. Translating it yields CASSQSIGVIATEAFF. Drawing the rest from reference TRBV16 and TRBJ1-1, the complete variable domain is GEEVAQTPKHLVRGEGQKAKLYCAPIKGHSYVFWYQQVLKNEFKFLISFQNENVFDETGMPKERFSAKCLPNSPCSLEIQATKLEDSAVYFCASSQSIGVIATEAFFGQGTRLTVV.

This clone appeared once. The DNA for the CDR3 is TGTGCTGGCGGTAGGTGGGGACAAGAGACCCAGTACTTC. It translates to CAGGRWGQETQYF. The chain is built from TRBV30 and TRBJ2-5; D unresolved. CDR1 is GTSNPN and CDR2 is SVGIG in the germline V gene (reference sequence). The CDR3 consists of 13 residues.

The genes are TRBV5-4 and TRBJ2-3; 9 bases fit TRBD2. The V gene end was trimmed by 4 bases and the J gene end by 3 bases; junction bases not matched to a gene: 21. Germline CDR1 SGHNT, CDR2 YYREEE (reference sequence). This CDR3 is built from 20 residues. The chain's CDR3 is CASSVNSGRGGHERTDTQYF. In DNA form, the CDR3 reads TGTGCCAGCAGCGTAAACAGTGGGCGGGGGGGCCATGAGAGAACAGATACGCAGTATTTT.

The rearrangement joins TRBV2 to TRBJ1-1; possible D gene TRBD1, 5 bases. Between the trimmed V and J ends, which lost 3 bases and 0 bases, there was a span of 11 bases. The germline CDR1 and CDR2 sequences are SNHLY and FYNNEI. The CDR3 length is 15 residues. CDR3: CASSEGGYLNTEAFF. Here the CDR3 DNA reads TGTGCCAGCAGTGAGGGGGGGTACCTGAACACTGAAGCTTTCTTT.

The chain employs TRBV6-9 and TRBJ2-7, with D perhaps TRBD1 (5 bases). The germline V gene encodes CDR1 MNHGY and CDR2 SVAAGI. Trimming removed 4 bases from V and 3 bases from J, with 16 bases in between. The CDR3 is 15 amino acids. The CDR3 DNA follows: TGTGCCAGCAGTTTCGGCGACCAAGGGGTCTACGAGCAGTACTTC. Its translation is CASSFGDQGVYEQYF.

The chain uses TRBV10-2 and TRBJ1-4; D gene ambiguous. CDR3 length equals 15 residues. Trimming cost V 3 bases and J 4 bases, with 12 bases left between them. In germline, CDR1 is WSHSY, CDR2 SAAADI. The CDR3 coding sequence is TGCGCCAGCAGTGACCTGGGAATGCTTAATGAAAAACTGTTTTTT. Protein product: CASSDLGMLNEKLFF.